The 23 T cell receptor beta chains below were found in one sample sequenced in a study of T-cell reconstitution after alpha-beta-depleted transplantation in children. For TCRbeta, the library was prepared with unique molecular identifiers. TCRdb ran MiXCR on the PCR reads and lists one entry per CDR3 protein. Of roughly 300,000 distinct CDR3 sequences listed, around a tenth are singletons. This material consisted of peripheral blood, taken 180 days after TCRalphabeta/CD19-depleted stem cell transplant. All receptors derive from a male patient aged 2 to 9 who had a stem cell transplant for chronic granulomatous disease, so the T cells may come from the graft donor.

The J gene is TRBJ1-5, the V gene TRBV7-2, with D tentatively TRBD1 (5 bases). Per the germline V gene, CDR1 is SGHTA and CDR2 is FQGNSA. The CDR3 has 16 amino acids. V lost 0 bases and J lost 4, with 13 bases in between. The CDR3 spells CASSLAGGVINQPQHF. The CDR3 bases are TGTGCCAGCAGCTTAGCGGGGGGAGTTATAAATCAGCCCCAGCATTTT.

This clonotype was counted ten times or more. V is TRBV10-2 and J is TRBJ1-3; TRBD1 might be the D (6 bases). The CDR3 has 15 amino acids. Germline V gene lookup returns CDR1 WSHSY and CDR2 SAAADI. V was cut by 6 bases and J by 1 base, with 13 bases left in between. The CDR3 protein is CASSDSTGSGNTIYF. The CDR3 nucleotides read TGCGCCAGCAGCGACTCTACAGGGTCTGGAAACACCATATATTTT.

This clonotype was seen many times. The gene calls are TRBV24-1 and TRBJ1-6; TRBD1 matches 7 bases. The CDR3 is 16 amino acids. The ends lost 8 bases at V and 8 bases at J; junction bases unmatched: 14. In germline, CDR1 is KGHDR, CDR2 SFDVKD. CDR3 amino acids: CATIYQGVNIDSPLHF. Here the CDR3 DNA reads TGTGCCACCATCTACCAGGGGGTGAATATTGATTCACCCCTCCACTTT.

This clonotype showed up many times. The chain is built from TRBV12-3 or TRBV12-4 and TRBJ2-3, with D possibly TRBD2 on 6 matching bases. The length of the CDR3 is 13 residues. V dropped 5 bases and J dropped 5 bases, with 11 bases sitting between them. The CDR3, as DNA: TGTGCCAGCAGTCCCGGCGGGGAAGATACGCAGTATTTT. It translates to CASSPGGEDTQYF.

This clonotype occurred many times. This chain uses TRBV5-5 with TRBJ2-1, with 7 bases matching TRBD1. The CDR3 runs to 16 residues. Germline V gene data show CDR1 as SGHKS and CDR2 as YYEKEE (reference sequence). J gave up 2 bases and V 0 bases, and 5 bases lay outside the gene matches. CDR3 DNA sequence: TGTGCCAGCAGCTTGGTGACAGGGCCTACCTACAATGAGCAGTTCTTC. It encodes CASSLVTGPTYNEQFF.

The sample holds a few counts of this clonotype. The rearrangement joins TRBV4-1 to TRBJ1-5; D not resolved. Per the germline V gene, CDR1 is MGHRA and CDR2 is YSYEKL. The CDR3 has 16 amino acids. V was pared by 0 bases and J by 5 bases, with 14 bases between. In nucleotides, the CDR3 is TGCGCCAGCAGCCAAGACTCACCGGGTAGATATCAGCCCCAGCATTTT. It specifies CASSQDSPGRYQPQHF.

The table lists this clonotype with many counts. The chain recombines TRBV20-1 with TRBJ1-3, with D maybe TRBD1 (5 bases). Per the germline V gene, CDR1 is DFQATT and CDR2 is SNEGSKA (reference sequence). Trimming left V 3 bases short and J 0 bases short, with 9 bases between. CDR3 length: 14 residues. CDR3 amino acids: CSARMGGSGNTIYF. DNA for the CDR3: TGCAGTGCTAGGATGGGGGGCTCTGGAAACACCATATATTTT.

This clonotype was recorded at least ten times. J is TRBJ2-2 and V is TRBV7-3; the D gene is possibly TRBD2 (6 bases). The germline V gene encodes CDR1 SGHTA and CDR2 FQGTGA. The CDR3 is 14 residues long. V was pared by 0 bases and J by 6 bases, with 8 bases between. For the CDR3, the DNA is TGTGCCAGCAGCTTAACATTAGCGGCCGGGGAGCTGTTTTTT. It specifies CASSLTLAAGELFF.

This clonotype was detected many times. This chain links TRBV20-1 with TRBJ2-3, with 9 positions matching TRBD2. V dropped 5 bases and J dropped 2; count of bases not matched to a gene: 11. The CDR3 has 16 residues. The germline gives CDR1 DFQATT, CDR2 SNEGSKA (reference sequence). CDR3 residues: CSAPGGERGVTDTQYF. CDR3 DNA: TGCAGTGCTCCTGGGGGAGAGCGGGGGGTCACAGATACGCAGTATTTT.

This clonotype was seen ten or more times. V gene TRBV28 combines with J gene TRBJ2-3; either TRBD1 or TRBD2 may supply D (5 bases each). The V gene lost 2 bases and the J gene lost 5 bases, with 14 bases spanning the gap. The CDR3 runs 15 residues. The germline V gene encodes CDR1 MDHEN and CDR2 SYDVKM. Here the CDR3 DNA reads TGTGCCAGCAGTTTACCCTTAGGGGCGGGAGATACGCAGTATTTT. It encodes CASSLPLGAGDTQYF.

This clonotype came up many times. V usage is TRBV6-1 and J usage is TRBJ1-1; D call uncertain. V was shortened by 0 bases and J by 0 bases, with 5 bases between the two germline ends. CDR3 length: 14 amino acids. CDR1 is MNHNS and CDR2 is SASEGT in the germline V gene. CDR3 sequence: CASSEARLNTEAFF. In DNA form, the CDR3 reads TGTGCCAGCAGTGAAGCTAGGTTGAACACTGAAGCTTTCTTT.

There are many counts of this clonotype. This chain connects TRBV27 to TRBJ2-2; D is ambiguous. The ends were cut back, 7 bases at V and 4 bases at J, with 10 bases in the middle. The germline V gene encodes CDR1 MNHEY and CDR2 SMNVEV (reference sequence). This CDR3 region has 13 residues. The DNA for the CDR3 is TGTGCCAGCACCCCCAGGCCCACCGGGGAGCTGTTTTTT. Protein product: CASTPRPTGELFF.

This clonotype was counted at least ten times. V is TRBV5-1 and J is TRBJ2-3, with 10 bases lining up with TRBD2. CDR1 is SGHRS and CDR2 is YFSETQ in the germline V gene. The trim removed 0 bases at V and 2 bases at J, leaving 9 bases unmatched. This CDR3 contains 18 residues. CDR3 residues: CASSLDFLAGDFTDTQYF. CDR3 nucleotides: TGCGCCAGCAGCTTGGACTTCCTAGCGGGAGATTTCACAGATACGCAGTATTTT. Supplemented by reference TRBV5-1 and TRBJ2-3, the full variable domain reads KAGVTQTPRYLIKTRGQQVTLSCSPISGHRSVSWYQQTPGQGLQFLFEYFSETQRNKGNFPGRFSGRQFSNSRSEMNVSTLELGDSALYLCASSLDFLAGDFTDTQYFGPGTRLTVL.

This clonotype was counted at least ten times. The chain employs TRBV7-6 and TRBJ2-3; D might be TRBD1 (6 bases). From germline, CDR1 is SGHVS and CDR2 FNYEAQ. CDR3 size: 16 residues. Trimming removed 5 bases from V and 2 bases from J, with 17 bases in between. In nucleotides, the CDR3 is TGTGCCAGCAGCACTTTAGCGAGGGGGACCACAGATACGCAGTATTTT. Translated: CASSTLARGTTDTQYF.

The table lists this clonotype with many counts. The CDR3 loop is CATSKGGRIGHNEQFF. The CDR3 region has the DNA TGTGCCACCAGTAAAGGAGGGAGGATCGGACACAATGAGCAGTTCTTC. The chain has TRBV24-1 and TRBJ2-1, with a tentative D call TRBD2 (6 bases). The CDR3 totals 16 residues. CDR1 is KGHDR and CDR2 is SFDVKD in the germline V gene. Trimming shortened V by 6 bases and J by 5 bases, and 19 bases separated the two germline ends.

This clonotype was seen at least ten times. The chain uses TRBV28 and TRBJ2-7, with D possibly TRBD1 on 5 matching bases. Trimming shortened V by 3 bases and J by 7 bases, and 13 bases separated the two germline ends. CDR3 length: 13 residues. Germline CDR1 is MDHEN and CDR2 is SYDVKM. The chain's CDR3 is CASSFETGMEQYF. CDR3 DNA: TGTGCCAGCAGTTTCGAAACAGGAATGGAGCAGTACTTC.

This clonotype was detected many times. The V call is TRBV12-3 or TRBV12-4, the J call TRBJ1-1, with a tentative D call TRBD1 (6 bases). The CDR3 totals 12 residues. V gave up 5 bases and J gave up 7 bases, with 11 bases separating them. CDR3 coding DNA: TGTGCCAGCAGTCAACAGGGTGGTGAAGCTTTCTTT. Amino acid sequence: CASSQQGGEAFF.

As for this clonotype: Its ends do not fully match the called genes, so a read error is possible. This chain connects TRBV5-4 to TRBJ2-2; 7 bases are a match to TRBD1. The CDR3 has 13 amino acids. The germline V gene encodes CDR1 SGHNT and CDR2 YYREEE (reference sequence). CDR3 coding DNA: TGTGCCAGCCAGGGGGAGAACCCCGGGGAGCTGTTTTTT. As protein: CASQGENPGELFF.

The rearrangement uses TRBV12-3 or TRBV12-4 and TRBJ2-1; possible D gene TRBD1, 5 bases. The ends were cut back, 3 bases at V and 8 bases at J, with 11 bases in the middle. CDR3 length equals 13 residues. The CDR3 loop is CASSLGQGYEQFF. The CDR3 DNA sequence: TGTGCCAGCAGTTTGGGGCAGGGCTATGAGCAGTTCTTC.

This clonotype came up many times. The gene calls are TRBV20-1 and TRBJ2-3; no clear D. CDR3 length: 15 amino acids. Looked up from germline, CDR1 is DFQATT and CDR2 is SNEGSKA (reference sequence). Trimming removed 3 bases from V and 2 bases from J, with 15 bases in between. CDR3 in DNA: TGCAGTGCTAGGCCTTCGACGGAGTTCACAGATACGCAGTATTTT. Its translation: CSARPSTEFTDTQYF.

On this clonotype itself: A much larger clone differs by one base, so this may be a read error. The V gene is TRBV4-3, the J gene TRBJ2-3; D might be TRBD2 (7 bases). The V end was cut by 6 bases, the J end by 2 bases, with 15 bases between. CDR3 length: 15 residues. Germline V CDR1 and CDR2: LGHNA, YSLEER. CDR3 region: CASRPLGGPTDTQYF. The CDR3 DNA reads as TGCGCCAGCAGACCCCTGGGGGGGCCCACAGATACGCAGTATTTT.

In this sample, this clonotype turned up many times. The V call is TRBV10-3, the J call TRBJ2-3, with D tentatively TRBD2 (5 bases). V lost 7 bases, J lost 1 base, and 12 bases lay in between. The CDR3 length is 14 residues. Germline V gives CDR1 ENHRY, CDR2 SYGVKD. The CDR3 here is CAITGESGTDTQYF. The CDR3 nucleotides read TGTGCCATCACCGGGGAGTCCGGCACAGATACGCAGTATTTT.

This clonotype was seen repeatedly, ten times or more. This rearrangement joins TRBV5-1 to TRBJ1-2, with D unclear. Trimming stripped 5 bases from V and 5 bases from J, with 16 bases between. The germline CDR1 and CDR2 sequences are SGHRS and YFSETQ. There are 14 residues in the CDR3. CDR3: CASSSSPSAYGYTF. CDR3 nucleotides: TGCGCCAGCAGTTCGAGCCCGTCCGCTTATGGCTACACCTTC.